This record covers a single T cell receptor (beta chain). This clone has a single count. It lacks a known antigen. It has no much larger one-base neighbor in the sample; base qualities were not kept. Including the terminal cysteine and phenylalanine, the CDR3 comprises 18 residues. The retained sequence is limited to the CDR3, 54 bases, with the frame set at the first base. V lost 3 bases and J lost 5 bases, and the count of bases not matched to a germline gene is 14. The germline V gene (reference sequence) gives CDR1 as LNHDA and CDR2 as SQIVND. In Seattle, one collaborating source enrolled patients while the infection was active and tracked those patients longitudinally over the course of disease. Collaborating institutions collected whole blood in K2EDTA tubes following their own protocols. For TCRbeta analysis, collaborators shipped samples as frozen whole blood, isolated PBMCs, or DNA extracted from either of those sample types.

This sample was included in a study of blood T cell repertoires in COVID-19 (dated by TCRdb to the early 2020s). Concerning the study at large: The collaborator samples originated in the United States, Italy and Spain and spanned the acute and convalescent phases of COVID-19. The repertoires were released in a freely available public database intended as a resource for research on the immune response to SARS-CoV-2. The dataset comprised deeply sampled blood TCRbeta repertoires from subjects exposed to, actively infected with, or recovered from COVID-19. Where HLA class I and class II types were available, the types were taken from metadata supplied by the sample provider, not from assay-based typing. The sample metadata nearly always contained a de-identified subject ID, COVID-19 status, age in years and sex. The prospective study material was composed of cDNA or gDNA derived from T cells, B-cell-depleted T cells, or PBMCs. The samples were drawn from two sources: the first 160 participants of the ongoing ImmuneRACE study, and 1,000 to 1,500 subjects contributed by 6 global collaborators.

TCRbeta CDR3 regions were amplified from genomic DNA by means of the immunoSEQ Assay, a bias-controlled multiplex PCR. Turning to the authors' computational methods: Nucleated cell counts per sample were estimated from amplification of reference gene primers within the assay. Sequence reads were collapsed and filtered to measure the absolute abundance of every unique TCRbeta CDR3 rearrangement. Productive Simpson clonality was computed per sample as the square root of Simpson's diversity index over productive rearrangements. Here the immuneACCESS table is served through TCRdb, limited to in-frame sequences with V and J called. Missing clones are a known gap in these copies; in checked studies unresolved V genes cover under half, and the rest lacks a known reason. V, J and clone size were drawn from that table, and D and trimming were deduced from the DNA. The sample data list roughly 250,000 clones, and 86% of these were observed just once. The top ten clones comprise 12% of the sample.

General study outcomes and caveats: The quantity of clinical and demographic metadata differed by source and by participant and was supplied without curation.

The sequence was collected from a woman in her twenties or thirties with COVID-19, enrolled during active disease. Recombination linked TRBV19 to TRBJ2-3, with TRBD2 matching 10 junction bases. The sample taken for sequencing was peripheral blood. The CDR3 sequence is CASSMSGPSGGGGDTQYF. The nucleotides are TGTGCCAGTAGTATGTCGGGGCCTAGCGGGGGAGGGGGAGATACGCAGTATTTT.